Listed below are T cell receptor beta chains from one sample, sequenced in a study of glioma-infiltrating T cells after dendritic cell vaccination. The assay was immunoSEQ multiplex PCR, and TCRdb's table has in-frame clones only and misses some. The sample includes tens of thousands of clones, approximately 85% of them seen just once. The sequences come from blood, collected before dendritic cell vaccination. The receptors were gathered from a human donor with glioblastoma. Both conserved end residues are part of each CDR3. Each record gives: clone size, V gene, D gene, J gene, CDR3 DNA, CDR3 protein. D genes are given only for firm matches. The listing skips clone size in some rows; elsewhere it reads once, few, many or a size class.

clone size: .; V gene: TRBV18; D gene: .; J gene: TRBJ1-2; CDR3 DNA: TGTGCCAGCCCAATTTCCGGGGAGGTCTATGGCTACACCTTC; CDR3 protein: CASPISGEVYGYTF
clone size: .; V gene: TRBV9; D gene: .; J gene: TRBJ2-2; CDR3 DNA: TGTGCCAGCAGCGTAGATTACTCCGGGGAGCTGTTTTTT; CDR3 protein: CASSVDYSGELFF
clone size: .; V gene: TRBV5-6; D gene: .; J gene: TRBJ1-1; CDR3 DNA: TGTGCCAGCAGCTTGGGGGCGAACACTGAAGCTTTCTTT; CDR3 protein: CASSLGANTEAFF
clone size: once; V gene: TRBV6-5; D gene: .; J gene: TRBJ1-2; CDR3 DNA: TGTGCCAGCAGGCCTGAGGTTAGGGAGTGGCATGGCTACACCTTC; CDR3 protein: CASRPEVREWHGYTF
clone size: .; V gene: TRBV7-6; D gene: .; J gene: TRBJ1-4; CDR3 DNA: TGTGCCAGCAGCTCTAGGGGGTCCCAGGAGGAAAAACTGTTTTTT; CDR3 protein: CASSSRGSQEEKLFF
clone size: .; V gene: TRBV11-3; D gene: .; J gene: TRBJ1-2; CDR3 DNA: TGTGCCAGCAGCTCCCAAGGGAGTGGGGACTATGGCTACACCTTC; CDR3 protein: CASSSQGSGDYGYTF
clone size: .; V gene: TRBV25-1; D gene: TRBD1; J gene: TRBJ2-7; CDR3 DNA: TGTGCCAGCAGTGAACATGGACAGGGGGCCTACGAGCAGTACTTC; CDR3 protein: CASSEHGQGAYEQYF
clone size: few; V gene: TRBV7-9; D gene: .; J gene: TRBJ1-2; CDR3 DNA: TGTGCCAGCAGCCCCCCAATCCGGACTCCGGGCGGCTACACCTTC; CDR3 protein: CASSPPIRTPGGYTF
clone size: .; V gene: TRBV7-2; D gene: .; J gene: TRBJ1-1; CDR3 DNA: TGTGCCAGCAGCTTATGGGGCATGAACACTGAAGCTTTCTTT; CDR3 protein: CASSLWGMNTEAFF
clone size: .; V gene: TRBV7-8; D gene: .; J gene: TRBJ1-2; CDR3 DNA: TGTGCCAGCAGCTCTCGCAGGGGTCTCGTTAACTATGGCTACACCTTC; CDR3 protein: CASSSRRGLVNYGYTF
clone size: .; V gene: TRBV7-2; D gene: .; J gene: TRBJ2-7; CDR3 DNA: TGTGCCAGCAGCACCGCCTCACTCGAGCAGTACTTC; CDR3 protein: CASSTASLEQYF
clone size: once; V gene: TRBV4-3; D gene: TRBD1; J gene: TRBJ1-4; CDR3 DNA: TGCGCCAGCAGCAACGGACAGGGCGAGGAACTGTTTTTT; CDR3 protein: CASSNGQGEELFF
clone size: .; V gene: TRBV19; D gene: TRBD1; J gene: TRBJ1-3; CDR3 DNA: TGTGCCAGTAGTACACAGGGGGATGGAAACACCATATATTTT; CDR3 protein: CASSTQGDGNTIYF
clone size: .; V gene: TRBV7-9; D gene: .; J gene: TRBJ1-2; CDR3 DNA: TGTGCCAGCAGCTTAGTGTCTGATGAGGGTGGCAAGACTAACTATGGCTACACCTTC; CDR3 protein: CASSLVSDEGGKTNYGYTF
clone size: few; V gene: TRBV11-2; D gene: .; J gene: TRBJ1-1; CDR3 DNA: TGTGCCAGCAGACGGGGGGGGAACACTGAAGCTTTCTTT; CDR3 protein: CASRRGGNTEAFF
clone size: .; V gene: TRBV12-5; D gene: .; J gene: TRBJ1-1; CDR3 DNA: TGTGCTAGTGGTTTTGACAGGTCGAACACTGAAGCTTTCTTT; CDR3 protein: CASGFDRSNTEAFF
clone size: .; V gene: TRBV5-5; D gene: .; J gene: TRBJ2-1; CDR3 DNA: TGTGCCAGCAGCTTGGGGGCCTCACCCTCGGATGAGCAGTTCTTC; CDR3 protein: CASSLGASPSDEQFF
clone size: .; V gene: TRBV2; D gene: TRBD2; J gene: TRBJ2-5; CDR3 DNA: TGTGCCAGCAGTGATTTGGGGAGACTAGCGTCGGAAGAGACCCAGTACTTC; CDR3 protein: CASSDLGRLASEETQYF
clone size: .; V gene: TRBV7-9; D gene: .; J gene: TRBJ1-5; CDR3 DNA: TGTGCCAGCAGCTTAGAAACAGCCCCACAGCCCCAGCATTTT; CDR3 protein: CASSLETAPQPQHF
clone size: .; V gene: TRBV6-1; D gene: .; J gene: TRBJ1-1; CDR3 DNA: TGTGCCAGCAGCCTCTTAAGAGCTGAAGCTTTCTTT; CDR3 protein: CASSLLRAEAFF
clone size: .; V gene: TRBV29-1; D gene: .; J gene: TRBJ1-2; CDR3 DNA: TGCAGCGCTAGAGGGAATGGCTACACCTTC; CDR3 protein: CSARGNGYTF
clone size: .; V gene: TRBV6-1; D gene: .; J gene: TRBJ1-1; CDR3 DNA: TGTGCCAGCAGTGAACGGCTTTCGGGTGAAGCTTTCTTT; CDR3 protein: CASSERLSGEAFF
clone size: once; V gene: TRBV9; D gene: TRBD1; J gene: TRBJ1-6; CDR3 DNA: TGTGCCAGCAGCAACGACAAGCAGGGGGCGGCTTCACCCCTCCACTTT; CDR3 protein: CASSNDKQGAASPLHF
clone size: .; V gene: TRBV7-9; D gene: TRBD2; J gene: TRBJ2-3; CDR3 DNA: TGTGCCAGCAACCGGGGACTAGCGGGATCAGATACGCAGTATTTT; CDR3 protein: CASNRGLAGSDTQYF
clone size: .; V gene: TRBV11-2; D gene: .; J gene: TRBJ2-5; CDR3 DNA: TGTGCCAGCAGCTTCCTCCCATCCCTCCTCGGGACCCAGTACTTC; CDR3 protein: CASSFLPSLLGTQYF
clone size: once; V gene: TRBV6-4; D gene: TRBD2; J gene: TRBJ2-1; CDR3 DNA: TGTGCCAGCAGTCGACTAGCGGGAGACATCAATGAGCAGTTCTTC; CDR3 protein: CASSRLAGDINEQFF
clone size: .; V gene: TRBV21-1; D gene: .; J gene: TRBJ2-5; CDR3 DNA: TGTGCCAGCAGCCCGTTGCGCAGGCCTGAGACCCAGTACTTC; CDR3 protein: CASSPLRRPETQYF
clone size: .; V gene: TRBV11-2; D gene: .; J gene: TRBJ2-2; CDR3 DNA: TGTGCCAGCAGCTTGTCAGGGAGGAGAACCGGGGAGCTGTTTTTT; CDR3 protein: CASSLSGRRTGELFF
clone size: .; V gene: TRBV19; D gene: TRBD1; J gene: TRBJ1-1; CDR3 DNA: TGTGCCAGTAGTGGAAGGGACAGACGAGGCACTGAAGCTTTCTTT; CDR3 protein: CASSGRDRRGTEAFF
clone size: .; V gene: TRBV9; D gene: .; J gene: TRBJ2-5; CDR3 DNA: TGTGCCAGCAGCCCTACCCCGAGGGAGACCCAGTACTTC; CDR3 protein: CASSPTPRETQYF
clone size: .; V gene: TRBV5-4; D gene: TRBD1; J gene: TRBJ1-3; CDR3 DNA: TGTGCCAGCAGCTACGGGACAGTCGGAAACACCATATATTTT; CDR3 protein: CASSYGTVGNTIYF
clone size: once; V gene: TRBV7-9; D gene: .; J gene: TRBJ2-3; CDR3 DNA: TGTGCCAGCAGCCCCCGCGGCCCAGATACGCAGTATTTT; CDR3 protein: CASSPRGPDTQYF
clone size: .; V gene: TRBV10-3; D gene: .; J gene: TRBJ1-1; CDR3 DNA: TGTGCCATCAGTGACCTATCCCTCACTGAAGCTTTCTTT; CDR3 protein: CAISDLSLTEAFF
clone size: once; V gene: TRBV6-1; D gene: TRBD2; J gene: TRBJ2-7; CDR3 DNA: TGTGCCAGCAGTTCCAGGGGACTAGCGGGACGCGAGCAGTACTTC; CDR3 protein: CASSSRGLAGREQYF
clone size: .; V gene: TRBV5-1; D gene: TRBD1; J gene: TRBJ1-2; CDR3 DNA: TGCGCCAGCAGCTGGGGAGGGACAGGGGACTATGGCTACACCTTC; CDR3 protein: CASSWGGTGDYGYTF
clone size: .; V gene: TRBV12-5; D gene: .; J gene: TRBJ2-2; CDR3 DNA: TGTGCTAGTGGTTTGGTACTAGTCAAGGGCGACACCGGGGAGCTGTTTTTT; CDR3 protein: CASGLVLVKGDTGELFF
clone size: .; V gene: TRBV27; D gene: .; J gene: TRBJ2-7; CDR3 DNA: TGTGCCAGCAGATTCACAGGGAGTTACGAGCAGTACTTC; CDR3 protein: CASRFTGSYEQYF
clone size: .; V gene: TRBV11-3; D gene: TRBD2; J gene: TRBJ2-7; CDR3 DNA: TGTGCCAGCAGCAAAAGCGGGGCATACGACTACGAGCAGTACTTC; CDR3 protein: CASSKSGAYDYEQYF
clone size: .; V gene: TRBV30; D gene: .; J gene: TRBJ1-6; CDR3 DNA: TGTGCCTGGAGTGAGGAGGGTAATTCCCCCCTCCACTTT; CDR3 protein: CAWSEEGNSPLHF
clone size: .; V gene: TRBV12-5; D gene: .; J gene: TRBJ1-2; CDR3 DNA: TGTGCTAGTGGTTTGGCCCAGGTCTGGGGCTACACCTTC; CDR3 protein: CASGLAQVWGYTF
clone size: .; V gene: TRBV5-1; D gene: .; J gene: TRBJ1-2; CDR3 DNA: TGCGCCAGCAGCTTGGACGGACAAGTGCATGACTACACCTTC; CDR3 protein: CASSLDGQVHDYTF
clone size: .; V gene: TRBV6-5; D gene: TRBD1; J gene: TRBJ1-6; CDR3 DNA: TGTGCCAGCAGTCGCCCGACAGGGAATAATTCCCCCCTCCACTTT; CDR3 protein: CASSRPTGNNSPLHF
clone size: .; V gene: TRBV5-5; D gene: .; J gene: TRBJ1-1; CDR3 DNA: TGTGCCAGCAGCTTGGAGGCGGCGGCGAGGACTGAAGCTTTCTTT; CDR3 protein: CASSLEAAARTEAFF
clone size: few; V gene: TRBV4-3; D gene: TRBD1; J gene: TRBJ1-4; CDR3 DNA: TGCGCCAGCAGCCAAGACACAGGGGGTGGAGAAAAACTGTTTTTT; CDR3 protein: CASSQDTGGGEKLFF
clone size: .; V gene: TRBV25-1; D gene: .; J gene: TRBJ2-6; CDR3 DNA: TGTGCCAGCAGTGAATTTGGGAGATCTGGGGCCAACGTCCTGACTTTC; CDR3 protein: CASSEFGRSGANVLTF
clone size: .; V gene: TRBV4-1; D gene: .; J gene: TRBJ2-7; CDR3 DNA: TGCGCCAGCAGGCAGTCAGGGCCAGGCTCCTACGAGCAGTACTTC; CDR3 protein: CASRQSGPGSYEQYF
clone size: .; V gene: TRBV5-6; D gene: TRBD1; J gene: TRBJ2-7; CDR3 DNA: TGTGCCAGCAGCACCAGGGGGCGAGATGACGAGCAGTACTTC; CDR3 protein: CASSTRGRDDEQYF
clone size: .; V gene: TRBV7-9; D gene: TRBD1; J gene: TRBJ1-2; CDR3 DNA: TGTGCCAGCAGCTCACGACAGGGGAACTATGGCTACACCTTC; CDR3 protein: CASSSRQGNYGYTF
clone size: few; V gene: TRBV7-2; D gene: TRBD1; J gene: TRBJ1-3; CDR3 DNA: TGTGCCAGCAGCTTGGACAGGGGCTCTGGAAACACCATATATTTT; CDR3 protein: CASSLDRGSGNTIYF
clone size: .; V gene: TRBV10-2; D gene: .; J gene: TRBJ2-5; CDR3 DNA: TGCGCCAGTGGGATTCCAGGGGCCTCGAAGACCCAGTACTTC; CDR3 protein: CASGIPGASKTQYF
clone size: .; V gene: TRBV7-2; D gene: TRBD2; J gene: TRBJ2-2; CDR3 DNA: TGTGCCAGCAGCTTAGTCGTACTGGGGGGGATTGGTACCGGGGAGCTGTTTTTT; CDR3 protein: CASSLVVLGGIGTGELFF
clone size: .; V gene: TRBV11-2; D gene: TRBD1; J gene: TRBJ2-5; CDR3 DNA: TGTGCCAGCAGCTTAAAGACAGGGCCCCAAGAGACCCAGTACTTC; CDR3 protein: CASSLKTGPQETQYF
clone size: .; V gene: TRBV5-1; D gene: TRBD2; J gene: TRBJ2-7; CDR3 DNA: TGCGCCAGCAGCTATGAAGCGGGACCCTACGAGCAGTACTTC; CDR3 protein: CASSYEAGPYEQYF
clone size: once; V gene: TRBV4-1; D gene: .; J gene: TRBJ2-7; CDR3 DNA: TGCGCCAGCAGCCAAGATTGGCAGACTTACTACGAGCAGTACTTC; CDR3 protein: CASSQDWQTYYEQYF
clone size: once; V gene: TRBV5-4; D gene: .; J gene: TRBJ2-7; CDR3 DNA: TGTGCCAGCAGCACAGACAGGACCAACGAGCAGTACTTC; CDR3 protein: CASSTDRTNEQYF
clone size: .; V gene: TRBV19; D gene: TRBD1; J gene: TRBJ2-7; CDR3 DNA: TGTGCCAGTAGTAACCAAGGGACAGGGGCCTACGAGCAGTACTTC; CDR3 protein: CASSNQGTGAYEQYF
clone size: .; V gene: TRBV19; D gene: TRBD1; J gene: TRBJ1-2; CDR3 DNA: TGTGCCAGTAGTATCGAGGGGGCGGCCTATGGCTACACCTTC; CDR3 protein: CASSIEGAAYGYTF